Listed here are 18 T cell receptor beta chains from one sample, sequenced in a study of blood T cell repertoires in COVID-19. Repertoires were generated with immunoSEQ multiplex PCR, while TCRdb's copy carries only in-frame clones and drops some. The sample carries 70,000 or so clones, approximately 79% recorded once. Sequences were obtained from peripheral blood. The receptors stem from a man aged 55 to 70 with acute or convalescent COVID-19.

The J gene is TRBJ2-7, the V gene TRBV27; TRBD1 might be the D (6 bases). From germline, CDR1 is MNHEY and CDR2 SMNVEV (reference sequence). Trimming took off 6 bases at V and 2 bases at J, with 14 bases between the two ends. The CDR3 is 14 amino acids. The CDR3 protein is CASRDRTVTYEQYF. The CDR3 DNA follows: TGTGCCAGCAGGGACCGGACAGTCACCTACGAGCAGTACTTC.

This clone was seen once. The chain links TRBV6-5 to TRBJ2-3, with TRBD2 as a possible D gene (5 bases). V shed 4 bases and J shed 2 bases, with 13 bases lying between them. This CDR3 is built from 15 residues. The germline gives CDR1 MNHEY, CDR2 SVGAGI. For the CDR3, the DNA is TGTGCCAGCAGTTTGCGGGTCCCCCACACAGATACGCAGTATTTT. It is translated as CASSLRVPHTDTQYF.

The J gene is TRBJ1-3, the V gene TRBV7-9; the D is unclear. Germline assignment: CDR1 SEHNR and CDR2 FQNEAQ (reference sequence). Deletions cut 1 base from V and 0 bases from J, with 7 bases between. CDR3 length: 15 residues. CDR3 residues: CASSLGANSGNTIYF. The DNA of the CDR3 is TGTGCCAGCAGCTTAGGGGCAAACTCTGGAAACACCATATATTTT.

V and J are TRBV5-1 and TRBJ2-3; 12 bases are a match to TRBD2. The germline V gene has CDR1 SGHRS and CDR2 YFSETQ. With V trimmed by 4 bases and J by 4 bases, 7 bases remained unmatched. The CDR3 is 16 residues long. CDR3 bases: TGCGCCAGCAGCGCCCGACTAGCGGGGGCGGCAGATACGCAGTATTTT. Its protein is CASSARLAGAADTQYF.

This clone occurred a few times. This chain joins TRBV12-5 and TRBJ1-5, with 9 bases identical to TRBD1. The V gene end was trimmed by 5 bases and the J gene end by 6 bases; junction bases not matched to a gene: 5. CDR1 is LGHNT, CDR2 FRNRAP, per germline. The CDR3 consists of 14 residues. The CDR3 sequence: CASGPGQGTQPQHF. CDR3 nucleotide sequence: TGTGCTAGTGGTCCCGGACAGGGGACTCAGCCCCAGCATTTT.

CDR3 residues: CASSSPGMNTEAFF. The CDR3 coding sequence is TGTGCCAGCAGCTCCCCAGGCATGAACACTGAAGCTTTCTTT. The chain combines TRBV5-8 with TRBJ1-1, with D uncertain. The CDR3 sequence is 14 residues long. The germline V and J ends were trimmed by 3 bases and 0 bases, with 9 bases remaining between them. CDR1 is SGHTS, CDR2 YDEGEE, per germline.

This chain joins TRBV29-1 and TRBJ2-7; D unresolved. V was trimmed by 4 bases and J by 5 bases, leaving 12 bases between them. The CDR3 runs 12 residues. Germline V gene data show CDR1 as SQVTM and CDR2 as ANQGSEA. CDR3 protein: CSVGAPQDEQYF. CDR3 in DNA: TGCAGCGTTGGGGCTCCCCAGGACGAGCAGTACTTC.

There are a few counts of this clone. The chain couples TRBV3-1 (or the pseudogene TRBV3-2) to TRBJ1-1, with 9 bases aligning to TRBD1. The CDR3 contains 14 residues. Losses at the gene ends were 4 bases for V and 4 bases for J; bases not matched to a gene: 4. Germline V gives CDR1 LGHDT, CDR2 YNNKEL (reference sequence). The CDR3, as DNA: TGTGCCAGCAGCCTCCGGGACAGGGTCACTGAAGCTTTCTTT. This codes for CASSLRDRVTEAFF.

This chain's CDR3 is CASSARDIRISGNTIYF. The CDR3 DNA sequence: TGTGCCAGCAGCGCACGGGACATCCGAATCTCTGGAAACACCATATATTTT. J is TRBJ1-3 and V is TRBV9, with D perhaps TRBD1 (6 bases). Trimming pared 3 bases from V and 0 bases from J, leaving 16 bases between. CDR3 length equals 17 residues. Germline values: CDR1 SGDLS, CDR2 YYNGEE.

The chain links TRBV7-8 to TRBJ1-5; TRBD1 is a possible D gene (6 bases). The CDR3 runs to 14 residues. The germline V gene encodes CDR1 SGHVS and CDR2 FQNEAQ. V lost 3 bases and J 7 bases, leaving 13 bases between the germline ends. CDR3 region: CASSFRDNGQPQHF. DNA for the CDR3: TGTGCCAGCAGCTTCCGGGACAATGGGCAGCCCCAGCATTTT.

The CDR3 protein is CASSLVGGLGTDTQYF. The DNA of the CDR3 is TGTGCCAGCAGTTTGGTTGGGGGACTAGGCACAGATACGCAGTATTTT. This chain joins TRBV6-2 or TRBV6-3 and TRBJ2-3; 8 nucleotides align to TRBD2. This CDR3 region has 16 residues. Trimming at V came to 4 bases and at J to 1 base, leaving 7 bases not matched to a gene. Germline lookup yields CDR1 MNHEY and CDR2 SVGEGT.

V gene TRBV10-2 combines with J gene TRBJ2-7, with D unclear. The CDR3 loop spans 10 amino acids. V lost 2 bases and J 6 bases, leaving 2 bases between the germline ends. CDR1 and CDR2 (germline): WSHSY, SAAADI. In nucleotides, the CDR3 is TGCGCCAGCAGTGAGCGCGAGCAGTACTTC. It encodes CASSEREQYF.

This clone showed up just a few times. V gene TRBV7-8 combines with J gene TRBJ2-2; 7 bases agree with TRBD1. This CDR3 has 15 amino acids. Germline V CDR1 and CDR2: SGHVS, FQNEAQ. J gave up 4 bases and V 0 bases, and 2 bases lay outside the gene matches. The CDR3 sequence: CASSLAAGGTGELFF. In DNA form, the CDR3 reads TGTGCCAGCAGCTTAGCGGCAGGGGGCACCGGGGAGCTGTTTTTT.

The chain couples TRBV9 to TRBJ2-3; no clear D gene. The V end lost 5 bases, the J end lost 4 bases, and 11 bases lay between the germline ends. The CDR3 is 13 amino acids. Germline V gene sequence: CDR1 SGDLS, CDR2 YYNGEE. The CDR3 region has the DNA TGTGCCAGCAGTGACCGAGGAGCAGATACGCAGTATTTT. This codes for CASSDRGADTQYF.

The CDR3 region is CASSQGQILQETQYF. CDR3 nucleotide sequence: TGTGCCAGCAGCCAAGGACAGATTTTACAAGAGACCCAGTACTTC. The V gene is TRBV4-2, the J gene TRBJ2-5; D may be TRBD1 (5 bases). The CDR3 loop spans 15 amino acids. Trimming pared 1 base from V and 2 bases from J, leaving 11 bases between. Germline CDR1 LGHNA, CDR2 YNFKEQ.

The V call is TRBV5-1, the J call TRBJ1-6; D unclear. V lost 1 base to trimming and J lost 8 bases, with 10 bases between them. Germline CDR1 and CDR2: SGHRS and YFSETQ. The length of the CDR3 is 14 residues. Written as DNA, the CDR3 is TGCGCCAGCAGCTTGTCGGGGAGCGATTCACCCCTCCACTTT. Translated, it gives CASSLSGSDSPLHF.

The gene calls are TRBV18 and TRBJ1-3, with 7 bases that match TRBD1. This CDR3 region has 15 residues. Trimming cost V 6 bases and J 0 bases; bases outside gene matches: 5. From germline, CDR1 is KGHSH and CDR2 LQKENI. The CDR3 is CASSRDRASGNTIYF. CDR3 sequence (DNA): TGTGCCAGCTCTCGCGACAGGGCCTCTGGAAACACCATATATTTT.

The CDR3 protein is CASSLALTGELFF. The CDR3 nucleotides are TGCGCCAGCAGCTTGGCCCTCACCGGGGAGCTGTTTTTT. The chain employs TRBV5-1 and TRBJ2-2; unclear D gene. CDR3 size: 13 residues. The germline V and J ends were trimmed by 0 bases and 4 bases, with 4 bases remaining between them. Germline lookup yields CDR1 SGHRS and CDR2 YFSETQ.